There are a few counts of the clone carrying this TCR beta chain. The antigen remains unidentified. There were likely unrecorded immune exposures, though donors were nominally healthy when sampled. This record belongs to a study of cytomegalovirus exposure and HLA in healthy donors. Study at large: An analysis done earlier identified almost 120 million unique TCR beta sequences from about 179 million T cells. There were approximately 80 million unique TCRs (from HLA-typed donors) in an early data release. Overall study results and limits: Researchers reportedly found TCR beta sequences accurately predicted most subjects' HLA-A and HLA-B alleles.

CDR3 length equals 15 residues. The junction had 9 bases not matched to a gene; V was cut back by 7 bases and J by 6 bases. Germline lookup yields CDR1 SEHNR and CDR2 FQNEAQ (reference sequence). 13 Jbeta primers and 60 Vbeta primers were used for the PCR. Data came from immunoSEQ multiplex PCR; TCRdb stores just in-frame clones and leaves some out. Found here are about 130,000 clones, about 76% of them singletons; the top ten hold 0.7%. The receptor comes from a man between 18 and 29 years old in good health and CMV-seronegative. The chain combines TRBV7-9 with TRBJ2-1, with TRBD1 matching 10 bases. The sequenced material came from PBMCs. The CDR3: CASNAGTGAVNEQFF. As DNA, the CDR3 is TGTGCCAGCAACGCCGGGACAGGGGCGGTCAATGAGCAGTTCTTC.